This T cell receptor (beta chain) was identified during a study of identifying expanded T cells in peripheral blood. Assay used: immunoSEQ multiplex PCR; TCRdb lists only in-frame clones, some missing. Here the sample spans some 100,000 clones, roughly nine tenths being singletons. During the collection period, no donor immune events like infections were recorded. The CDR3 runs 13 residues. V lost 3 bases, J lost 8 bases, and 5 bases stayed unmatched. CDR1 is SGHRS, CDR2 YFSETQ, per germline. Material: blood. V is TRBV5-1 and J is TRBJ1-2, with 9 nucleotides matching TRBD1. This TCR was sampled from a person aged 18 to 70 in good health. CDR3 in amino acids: CASSWDREFGYTF. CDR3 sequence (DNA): TGCGCCAGCAGCTGGGACAGGGAGTTCGGCTACACCTTC.